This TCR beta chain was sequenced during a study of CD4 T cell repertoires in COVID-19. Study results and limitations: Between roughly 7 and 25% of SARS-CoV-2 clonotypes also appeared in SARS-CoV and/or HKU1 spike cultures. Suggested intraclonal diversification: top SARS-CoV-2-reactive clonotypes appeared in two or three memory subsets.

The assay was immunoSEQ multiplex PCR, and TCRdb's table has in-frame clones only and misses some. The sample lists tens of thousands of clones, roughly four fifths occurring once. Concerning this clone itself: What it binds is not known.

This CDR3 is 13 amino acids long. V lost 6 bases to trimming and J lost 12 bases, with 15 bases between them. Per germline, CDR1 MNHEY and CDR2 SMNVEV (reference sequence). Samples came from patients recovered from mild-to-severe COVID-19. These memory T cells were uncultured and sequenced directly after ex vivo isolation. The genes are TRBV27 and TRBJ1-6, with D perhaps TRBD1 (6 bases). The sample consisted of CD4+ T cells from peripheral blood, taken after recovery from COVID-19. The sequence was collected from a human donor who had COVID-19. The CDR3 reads CASRADRFGPLHF. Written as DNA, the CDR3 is TGTGCCAGCAGGGCCGACAGGTTCGGACCCCTCCACTTT.